The 31 T cell receptor beta chains presented below share a single source sample, sequenced in a study of identical twins. In TCRdb, the 5' RACE reads were re-called with MiXCR into one record per CDR3 protein. In the table there are 640,000 or so distinct CDR3 sequences, around 6% of which are singletons. The source material was naive T cells sorted from blood. The origin of the receptors is a man between 18 and 35 years old in good health.

This clonotype was detected ten times or more. The chain couples TRBV20-1 to TRBJ1-1, with D tentatively TRBD1 (6 bases). In germline, CDR1 is DFQATT, CDR2 SNEGSKA (reference sequence). The CDR3 is 13 amino acids. V shed 0 bases and J shed 11 bases, with 16 bases lying between them. CDR3 in DNA: TGCAGTGCTAGAGATTCAACGGGGGCCAGGGCTTTCTTT. Translation: CSARDSTGARAFF.

In its sample, this clonotype was seen a few times. The chain links TRBV5-1 to TRBJ1-3; D ambiguous. The V gene's germline CDR1 is SGHRS and CDR2 YFSETQ. V lost 0 bases and J lost 0, with 7 bases in between. CDR3 length equals 15 residues. Here the CDR3 reads CASSLGDRSGNTIYF. The CDR3 DNA reads as TGCGCCAGCAGCTTGGGAGATCGCTCTGGAAACACCATATATTTT.

CDR3 in DNA: TGCAGCGTTGTTTTTCGGGAGACCCAGTACTTC. Translating it yields CSVVFRETQYF. J is TRBJ2-5 and V is TRBV29-1; no definite D call. V shed 4 bases and J shed 5 bases, with 8 bases lying between them. Germline CDR1 is SQVTM and CDR2 is ANQGSEA. CDR3 length: 11 residues. Full variable domain (missing parts from reference TRBV29-1 and TRBJ2-5): SAVISQKPSRDICQRGTSLTIQCQVDSQVTMMFWYRQQPGQSLTLIATANQGSEATYESGFVIDKFPISRPNLTFSTLTVSNMSPEDSSIYLCSVVFRETQYFGPGTRLLVL.

In this sample, this clonotype turned up many times. V and J are TRBV12-3 or TRBV12-4 and TRBJ2-2, with D possibly TRBD1 on 5 matching bases. CDR3 length equals 14 residues. The ends were cut back, 7 bases at V and 4 bases at J, with 13 bases in the middle. Written as DNA, the CDR3 is TGTGCCAGCACAACGACCAGGGTCACCGGGGAGCTGTTTTTT. Protein: CASTTTRVTGELFF.

This clonotype was detected a few times. J is TRBJ2-3 and V is TRBV7-9, with 10 bases identical to TRBD2. V shed 5 bases, J shed 3 bases, and the junction held 5 bases outside the gene matches. The CDR3 covers 15 residues. The germline V gene encodes CDR1 SEHNR and CDR2 FQNEAQ (reference sequence). This CDR3 reads CASSKTSGLTDTQYF. CDR3 DNA: TGTGCCAGCAGCAAGACTAGCGGGTTGACAGATACGCAGTATTTT.

In this sample, this clonotype turned up a few times. This rearrangement joins TRBV7-2 to TRBJ2-5, with D possibly matching TRBD1 (6 bases). The CDR3 sequence is 14 residues long. Germline CDR1 is SGHTA and CDR2 is FQGNSA. V was cut by 2 bases and J by 6 bases, with 13 bases left in between. The CDR3 loop is CASSLNRDLQTQYF. As DNA, the CDR3 is TGTGCCAGCAGCTTAAACAGGGATCTGCAGACCCAGTACTTC.

The chain combines TRBV7-2 with TRBJ1-5; D gene ambiguous. The germline V gene has CDR1 SGHTA and CDR2 FQGNSA. V was clipped by 5 bases and J by 4 bases, with 12 bases between them. This CDR3 is 14 amino acids long. The CDR3 DNA follows: TGTGCCAGCAGCCTGACACGGGATAATCAGCCCCAGCATTTT. It is translated as CASSLTRDNQPQHF.

This clonotype was observed at least ten times. The DNA for the CDR3 is TGTGCCAGCAGCTTAGCCCTAATCAACACCGGGGAGCTGTTTTTT. It specifies CASSLALINTGELFF. The chain employs TRBV7-2 and TRBJ2-2; D not certain. Per the germline V gene, CDR1 is SGHTA and CDR2 is FQGNSA. The CDR3 is made up of 15 amino acids. V shed 0 bases and J shed 2 bases, with 7 bases lying between them.

At least ten counts were recorded for this clonotype. The gene calls are TRBV21-1 and TRBJ1-2. TRBV21-1 counts as a pseudogene. The CDR3 runs 12 residues. CDR3 sequence: CASSKGISGYTF. In nucleotides, the CDR3 is TGTGCCAGCAGCAAAGGGATTTCAGGCTACACCTTC.

The rearrangement joins TRBV5-1 to TRBJ2-1; TRBD1 matches at 8 bases. Germline lookup yields CDR1 SGHRS and CDR2 YFSETQ. CDR3 size: 15 residues. V was pared by 0 bases and J by 5 bases, with 4 bases of the junction left unmatched. CDR3 in DNA: TGCGCCAGCAGCTTGGTGGACAGGGCCGACAATGAGCAGTTCTTC. Residues: CASSLVDRADNEQFF.

The chain has TRBV6-1 and TRBJ2-1; TRBD1 matches 7 bases. Germline assignment: CDR1 MNHNS and CDR2 SASEGT. The CDR3 has 12 amino acids. V gave up 3 bases and J gave up 10 bases; unmatched junction bases: 3. CDR3 region: CASSDTDREQFF. The CDR3 region has the DNA TGTGCCAGCAGTGACACGGACAGGGAGCAGTTCTTC.

This clonotype came up many times. The chain links TRBV12-3 or TRBV12-4 to TRBJ2-1; 7 nucleotides line up with TRBD2. V lost 9 bases and J lost 15; bases outside the gene matches: 11. The CDR3 sequence is 11 residues long. The CDR3 protein is CASNRAGEGFF. The DNA for the CDR3 is TGTGCCAGTAATCGGGCGGGAGAGGGGTTCTTC.

This clonotype has only a few counts. The chain joins TRBV24-1 to TRBJ1-5, with TRBD1 identical over 12 bases. The CDR3 extends over 14 amino acids. The germline gives CDR1 KGHDR, CDR2 SFDVKD. J was trimmed by 3 bases and V by 10 bases; bases with no gene match: 3. CDR3 residues: CATGDRGHNQPQHF. CDR3 sequence (DNA): TGTGCCACGGGGGACAGGGGGCACAATCAGCCCCAGCATTTT.

V is TRBV15 and J is TRBJ2-7; 7 bases match TRBD2. With V trimmed by 3 bases and J by 0 bases, 5 bases remained unmatched. Germline lookup yields CDR1 LNHNV and CDR2 YYDKDF (reference sequence). The CDR3 extends over 15 amino acids. This CDR3 reads CATSREAGDSYEQYF. The CDR3 DNA is TGTGCCACCAGCAGGGAGGCGGGAGACTCCTACGAGCAGTACTTC.

This rearrangement joins TRBV12-3 or TRBV12-4 to TRBJ2-7; TRBD1 might be the D (6 bases). V was trimmed by 3 bases and J by 3 bases, leaving 9 bases between them. The CDR3 sequence is 13 residues long. DNA of the CDR3: TGTGCCAGCAGTTTCGAACAGGGCTACGAGCAGTACTTC. Translation gives CASSFEQGYEQYF.

This clonotype appeared many times. The chain couples TRBV12-3 or TRBV12-4 to TRBJ2-1, with 13 nucleotides matching TRBD2. CDR3 length: 17 amino acids. The J segment lost 5 bases and the V segment lost 6 bases, leaving 10 bases of the junction unmatched. The CDR3 DNA reads as TGTGCCAGCAGCCCTACTCTAACTAGCGGGAGGGACAATGAGCAGTTCTTC. Amino acids: CASSPTLTSGRDNEQFF.

V gene TRBV7-2 combines with J gene TRBJ2-3; D might be TRBD2 (5 bases). V was cut by 0 bases and J by 6 bases, with 7 bases left in between. Germline V gene data show CDR1 as SGHTA and CDR2 as FQGNSA. The CDR3 has 13 amino acids. The CDR3 sequence is CASSLAWEDTQYF. In nucleotides, the CDR3 is TGTGCCAGCAGCTTAGCTTGGGAGGATACGCAGTATTTT.

This clonotype was detected a few times. The J gene is TRBJ1-5, the V gene TRBV7-2; no clear D gene. Per germline, CDR1 SGHTA and CDR2 FQGNSA. Trimming removed 5 bases at V and 2 bases at J, with 13 bases between. The CDR3 has 15 amino acids. DNA for the CDR3: TGTGCCAGCAGCCTCTTAGGTAGGGGCAATCAGCCCCAGCATTTT. It codes for CASSLLGRGNQPQHF.

This clonotype appeared many times. The gene calls are TRBV5-6 and TRBJ2-2; D not certain. V was pared by 0 bases and J by 0 bases, with 6 bases between. The CDR3 contains 15 residues. Per germline, CDR1 SGHDT and CDR2 YYEEEE. The CDR3 reads CASSLGWANTGELFF. The CDR3 bases are TGTGCCAGCAGCTTGGGCTGGGCGAACACCGGGGAGCTGTTTTTT.

This chain joins TRBV21-1 and TRBJ1-5; TRBD1, the table's D call, was not compared with the DNA. TRBV21-1 is deemed a pseudogene. The CDR3 covers 17 residues. As DNA, the CDR3 is TGTGCCAGCAGCAAAGCCCCGGGGCATAGGGTGGATCAGCCCCAGCATTTT. Its protein is CASSKAPGHRVDQPQHF.

This clonotype has ten or more counts. The chain has TRBV29-1 and TRBJ1-1; D call uncertain. Germline V gene lookup returns CDR1 SQVTM and CDR2 ANQGSEA. Deletions cut 4 bases from V and 4 bases from J, with 7 bases between. The CDR3 is 11 amino acids. CDR3 sequence (DNA): TGCAGCGTTGCGTGGACCACTGAAGCTTTCTTT. It translates to CSVAWTTEAFF.

There are many counts of this clonotype. The J gene is TRBJ2-1, the V gene TRBV3-1; 8 nucleotides match TRBD2. This CDR3 spans 18 amino acids. Losses at the gene ends were 4 bases for V and 0 bases for J; bases not matched to a gene: 11. The germline V gene has CDR1 LGHDT and CDR2 YNNKEL (reference sequence). The CDR3: CASSLGTRTSRSYNEQFF. The DNA for the CDR3 is TGTGCCAGCAGCCTCGGGACTAGGACCTCCCGCTCCTACAATGAGCAGTTCTTC.

The table lists this clonotype with many counts. For the CDR3, the DNA is TGTGCCAGCAGCGTAGGGCGGGAGGGCGCCGTGGGTGAGCAGTTCTTC. Its protein product is CASSVGREGAVGEQFF. The V gene is TRBV9, the J gene TRBJ2-1; TRBD2 agrees at 9 bases. The V and J ends lost 0 bases and 9 bases, in that order; junction bases with no gene match: 10. The CDR3 has 16 amino acids. Germline V lookup: CDR1 SGDLS, CDR2 YYNGEE.

This clonotype was observed many times. The chain links TRBV5-1 to TRBJ1-1; 8 bases map to TRBD1. Germline values: CDR1 SGHRS, CDR2 YFSETQ. The V segment lost 2 bases and the J segment 0 bases; nucleotides outside the gene matches: 3. CDR3 length equals 15 residues. The CDR3 region has the DNA TGCGCCAGCAGCTTACCGACAGGGGTGAACACTGAAGCTTTCTTT. It specifies CASSLPTGVNTEAFF. The full variable domain, completed using reference TRBV5-1 and TRBJ1-1, is KAGVTQTPRYLIKTRGQQVTLSCSPISGHRSVSWYQQTPGQGLQFLFEYFSETQRNKGNFPGRFSGRQFSNSRSEMNVSTLELGDSALYLCASSLPTGVNTEAFFGQGTRLTVV.

This clonotype was seen at least ten times. The chain is built from TRBV20-1 and TRBJ2-7; 7 nucleotides agree with TRBD2. V was pared by 0 bases and J by 4 bases, with 3 bases of the junction left unmatched. CDR1 and CDR2 (germline): DFQATT, SNEGSKA (reference sequence). This CDR3 spans 13 amino acids. CDR3 bases: TGCAGTGCTAGAGATCCAGCGGGATACGAGCAGTACTTC. This translates into CSARDPAGYEQYF.

This clonotype was detected many times. The chain combines TRBV9 with TRBJ2-1, with 10 bases lining up with TRBD2. The V gene's germline CDR1 is SGDLS and CDR2 YYNGEE. With V trimmed by 3 bases and J by 1 base, 4 bases remained unmatched. The CDR3 consists of 16 residues. This CDR3 is CASSAPSGSSYNEQFF. The CDR3 DNA reads as TGTGCCAGCAGCGCTCCTAGCGGGAGTTCCTACAATGAGCAGTTCTTC.

Ten or more counts support this clonotype. V is TRBV20-1 and J is TRBJ2-3, with no clear D. V lost 6 bases and J lost 2, with 15 bases in between. Germline V lookup: CDR1 DFQATT, CDR2 SNEGSKA (reference sequence). The CDR3 consists of 14 residues. The DNA for the CDR3 is TGCAGTGCCGACGGTGGGGTTTCCACAGATACGCAGTATTTT. As protein: CSADGGVSTDTQYF.

The J gene is TRBJ2-5, the V gene TRBV7-2; D unclear. There are 14 residues in the CDR3. Germline V gene sequence: CDR1 SGHTA, CDR2 FQGNSA. V shed 1 base and J shed 5 bases, with 11 bases lying between them. The CDR3 sequence: CASSLGLPGETQYF. The CDR3 DNA reads TGTGCCAGCAGCTTAGGGCTGCCCGGGGAGACCCAGTACTTC.

This CDR3 reads CASIQGPDDNEQFF. CDR3 nucleotides: TGTGCCAGCATCCAGGGCCCCGACGACAATGAGCAGTTCTTC. The chain links TRBV5-6 to TRBJ2-1, with D possibly matching TRBD1 (5 bases). The V gene lost 6 bases and the J gene lost 5 bases, with 15 bases spanning the gap. There are 14 residues in the CDR3. Germline lookup yields CDR1 SGHDT and CDR2 YYEEEE.

This clonotype was observed at least ten times. V and J are TRBV27 and TRBJ2-3; D ambiguous. V shed 7 bases and J shed 0 bases, with 8 bases lying between them. The CDR3 has 13 residues. Germline lookup yields CDR1 MNHEY and CDR2 SMNVEV (reference sequence). CDR3 nucleotides: TGTGCCAGCAAGTGGACCAGCACAGATACGCAGTATTTT. It yields the protein CASKWTSTDTQYF.

The genes are TRBV7-6 and TRBJ2-1; D is possibly TRBD2 (5 bases). The germline CDR1 and CDR2 sequences are SGHVS and FNYEAQ. The V gene lost 5 bases and the J gene lost 5 bases, with 10 bases spanning the gap. The CDR3 consists of 13 residues. The CDR3 is CASSPDWDNEQFF. CDR3 coding DNA: TGTGCCAGCAGCCCGGACTGGGACAATGAGCAGTTCTTC.